This TCR beta chain came from a study of cytomegalovirus exposure and HLA in healthy donors. General observations from the study: Later analysis identified 15,000 to 20,000 TCR beta sequences associated with HLA alleles, using a false discovery rate threshold of 0.05. The analysis excluded some indistinguishable V segments, including TRBV6-2 and TRBV6-3.

Primers: 60 Vbeta forward and 13 Jbeta reverse. Here immunoSEQ multiplex PCR was the method, and the copy in TCRdb shows in-frame clones only, minus some. This specimen shows under 200,000 clones; the ten leading clones hold under 2.5%. The length of the CDR3 is 17 residues. V shed 2 bases and J 5 bases; nucleotides not matched to a gene: 14. Per germline, CDR1 MDHEN and CDR2 SYDVKM. About this clone itself: Its antigen is undetermined.

This chain uses TRBV28 with TRBJ1-2; 7 bases align to TRBD1. What was sequenced was PBMCs. This sequence originates from a man between 25 and 39 years old in good health and CMV-seronegative. CDR3 residues: CASSLSVLEGAMYGYTF. The CDR3 DNA is TGTGCCAGCAGTTTAAGCGTATTGGAGGGGGCAATGTATGGCTACACCTTC.